The rows below give T cell receptor beta chains drawn from one sample of a study of T cells in Graves' hyperthyroidism and ophthalmopathy. TCRdb reprocessed the multiplex PCR reads via MiXCR and lists one record per CDR3 protein. The repertoire holds about 250,000 distinct CDR3 sequences, with roughly 22% as singletons. Sequencing was done on a sample of blood. The receptor set was obtained from a man aged 25 to 45 with Graves' ophthalmopathy. The CDR3 runs from the conserved cysteine through the conserved F or W. D genes are given only for firm matches. Part of the rows lack a size; the others show once, few, many or a class for expanded clones.

d_gene	j_gene	v_gene	abundance	CDR3nt	CDR3aa
TRBD2	TRBJ2-5	TRBV6-5	few	TGTGCCAGCAGTTACTCGAGAGCGGGAGGAAAGACCCAGTACTTC	CASSYSRAGGKTQYF
.	TRBJ2-7	TRBV3-1	.	TGTGCCAGCTCACCAGAGTCGGGAGAAAGTGAGTACGAGCAGTACTTC	CASSPESGESEYEQYF
.	TRBJ2-7	TRBV27	.	TGTGCCAGCAGTGGACGAACCAAGTACGAGCAGTACTTC	CASSGRTKYEQYF
.	TRBJ2-7	TRBV6-2/TRBV6-3	.	TGTGCCAGCACCGCTGCCCCTTCCTACGAGCAGTACTTC	CASTAAPSYEQYF
TRBD1	TRBJ1-2	TRBV30	many	TGTGCCTTGACAGGGGTGGGCTATGGCTACACCTTC	CALTGVGYGYTF
.	TRBJ1-2	TRBV7-9	.	TGTGCCAGCAGCTCAGGGAGCCTGTGGGACCCAGGTATAGCTAACTATGGCTACACCTTC	CASSSGSLWDPGIANYGYTF
.	TRBJ2-1	TRBV5-1	many	TGCGCCAGCAGCTTGGTGGTTACCCATGAGCAGTTCTTC	CASSLVVTHEQFF
TRBD2	TRBJ2-1	TRBV3-1	many	TGTGCCAGCAGCCTTCTGACTAGCGGGAGGGCCAATGAGCAGTTCTTC	CASSLLTSGRANEQFF
TRBD1	TRBJ1-5	TRBV5-5	few	TGTGCCAGCAGCTCCGGGACAGGGGGAAAATGGAATCAGCCCCAGCATTTT	CASSSGTGGKWNQPQHF
.	TRBJ2-5	TRBV10-3	.	TGTGCCACGAGGGGGGCCGTACAAGAGACCCAGTACTTC	CATRGAVQETQYF
TRBD1	TRBJ2-7	TRBV29-1	few	TGCAGCGTTGAAGATTGGGCCGGGACAGGGAACTACGAGCAGTACTTC	CSVEDWAGTGNYEQYF
.	TRBJ1-1	TRBV16	.	TGTGCCAGCAGCCAATCCGCCGCTCCGAACACTGAAGCTTTCTTT	CASSQSAAPNTEAFF
TRBD1	TRBJ2-7	TRBV20-1	few	TGCAGTGCAACCGGGACAGGGGCATACTACGAGCAGTACTTC	CSATGTGAYYEQYF
.	TRBJ2-1	TRBV6-2/TRBV6-3	.	TGTGCCAGCAGTCGGGCCCGGGCCAATGAGCAGTTCTTC	CASSRARANEQFF
.	TRBJ2-2	TRBV28	.	TGTGCCAGCAGTTTCCAGGACACCGGGGAGCTGCTTTTT	CASSFQDTGELLF
.	TRBJ2-1	TRBV30	few	TGTGCCTGGAGTGCGTATCCAGGAAGCTCCTACAATGAGCAGTTCTTC	CAWSAYPGSSYNEQFF
TRBD1	TRBJ2-3	TRBV28	few	TGTGCCAGCACCTGGGGGACAGATATCACAGATACGCAGTATTTT	CASTWGTDITDTQYF
TRBD1	TRBJ2-5	TRBV11-3	few	TGTGCCAGCAGCTTCGGACAGGGGTTCCAAGAGACCCAGTACTTC	CASSFGQGFQETQYF
.	TRBJ2-1	TRBV5-4	few	TGTGCCAGCATGAATACTGGTTCTTCCTACAATGAGCAGTTCTTC	CASMNTGSSYNEQFF
.	TRBJ2-7	TRBV28	many	TGTGCCAGCAGCCATCCGGGACTCGTTGGCGAGCAGTACTTC	CASSHPGLVGEQYF